This entry lists 29 T cell receptor beta chains sequenced from one sample in a study of T-cell memory formation after mild COVID-19. TCRdb re-derived calls from the 5' RACE reads in MiXCR, one entry per CDR3 protein. The sample carries roughly 580,000 distinct CDR3 sequences, over 15% recorded once. Sequenced: PBMCs or a T cell subset sorted from them (not recorded which). The receptors shown here come from an adult woman who had mild COVID-19 (a few samples of this study predate the infection). Cell type and time point are not known.

The rearrangement uses TRBV7-2 and TRBJ2-1; 9 bases are a match to TRBD2. Per germline, CDR1 SGHTA and CDR2 FQGNSA. The CDR3 runs 17 residues. Trimming took 2 bases from V and 0 from J; bases not matched to a gene: 5. The DNA of the CDR3 is TGTGCCAGCAGCTTATCTGCTAGCGGGACCTCCTACAATGAGCAGTTCTTC. Translation: CASSLSASGTSYNEQFF.

The chain carries TRBV4-3 and TRBJ1-4, with 8 bases that match TRBD1. Germline CDR1 reads LGHNA; CDR2 reads YSLEER. V lost 2 bases to trimming and J lost 5 bases; unmatched junction nucleotides: 4. The CDR3 length is 15 residues. This chain's CDR3 is CASSQRTGKNEKLFF. In nucleotides, the CDR3 is TGCGCCAGCAGCCAAAGGACAGGGAAGAATGAAAAACTGTTTTTT.

V usage is TRBV19 and J usage is TRBJ1-1; tentative D call: TRBD1 (5 bases). V was pared by 7 bases and J by 4 bases, with 16 bases between. The CDR3 spans 14 residues. Germline V gives CDR1 LNHDA, CDR2 SQIVND (reference sequence). CDR3 residues: CASTPRGSATEAFF. DNA of the CDR3: TGTGCCAGTACCCCCCGGGGGTCTGCCACTGAAGCTTTCTTT.

This clonotype was observed a few times. The chain joins TRBV7-3 to TRBJ2-1; D is tentatively TRBD1 or TRBD2 (7 bases each). Germline V gene sequence: CDR1 SGHTA, CDR2 FQGTGA. V lost 2 bases, J lost 6 bases, and 14 bases lay in between. The CDR3 sequence is 15 residues long. The CDR3 coding sequence is TGTGCCAGCAGCTTAGGTCCAGGGGGGGTCAATGAGCAGTTCTTC. It encodes CASSLGPGGVNEQFF.

A remark on this clonotype: A junction boundary mismatches the germline segment, possibly from a read error. J is TRBJ2-1 and V is TRBV7-2; 9 bases line up with TRBD2. Looked up from germline, CDR1 is SGHTA and CDR2 is FQGNSA. CDR3 length equals 15 residues. CDR3 residues: CASSLGTSLYNEQFF. CDR3 sequence (DNA): TGTGCCAGCAGTTTAGGGACTAGCCTCTACAATGAGCAGTTCTTC.

V usage is TRBV3-1 and J usage is TRBJ1-2; no reliable D call. Trimming took off 1 base at V and 4 bases at J, with 16 bases between the two ends. CDR3 length: 16 amino acids. CDR1 is LGHDT, CDR2 YNNKEL, per germline (reference sequence). The CDR3: CASSQAVQRRGYGYTF. CDR3 nucleotides: TGTGCCAGCAGCCAAGCCGTGCAGAGGCGGGGCTATGGCTACACCTTC.

This clonotype has just a few counts. The V gene is TRBV7-2, the J gene TRBJ1-2; D remains ambiguous. This CDR3 region has 13 residues. The V and J ends lost 3 bases and 4 bases respectively, with 9 bases between them. Germline V gene lookup returns CDR1 SGHTA and CDR2 FQGNSA. CDR3 residues: CASSFAELYGYTF. The CDR3 bases are TGTGCCAGCAGCTTCGCAGAACTCTATGGCTACACCTTC.

V and J are TRBV5-4 and TRBJ2-1, with a weak D call TRBD2 (6 bases). V was shortened by 4 bases and J by 8 bases, with 25 bases between the two germline ends. The CDR3 is made up of 17 amino acids. CDR1 is SGHNT, CDR2 YYREEE, per germline (reference sequence). The DNA for the CDR3 is TGTGCCAGCAGCCAAGCCATCCATAGCGGTGGGTTCGATGAGCAGTTCTTC. Amino acids: CASSQAIHSGGFDEQFF.

Written as DNA, the CDR3 is TGCGCCAGCAGCTTGGAGCCAGGGGGGAAGGCGTATGGCTACACCTTC. Its protein product is CASSLEPGGKAYGYTF. V usage is TRBV5-1 and J usage is TRBJ1-2; 7 nucleotides agree with TRBD1. The CDR3 totals 16 residues. CDR1 is SGHRS and CDR2 is YFSETQ in the germline V gene. Trimming removed 0 bases from V and 5 bases from J; junction bases left unmatched: 10.

The rearrangement links TRBV2 to TRBJ1-1; D remains unclear. The CDR3 sequence is 12 residues long. Trimming cost V 8 bases and J 1 base, with 8 bases left between them. CDR1 SNHLY and CDR2 FYNNEI come from the germline V gene. The CDR3 sequence: CASYETNTEAFF. CDR3 nucleotides: TGTGCCAGCTACGAGACGAACACTGAAGCTTTCTTT.

The chain employs TRBV5-6 and TRBJ2-1, with D tentatively TRBD1 or TRBD2 (5 bases each). With 4 bases removed from V and 0 bases from J, the gap between germline ends came to 17 bases. Germline V gene sequence: CDR1 SGHDT, CDR2 YYEEEE. This CDR3 has 17 amino acids. The CDR3, as DNA: TGTGCCAGCAGCCCGGGGCGGGTCCTTGACTCCTACAATGAGCAGTTCTTC. The encoded protein is CASSPGRVLDSYNEQFF.

This clonotype was found once. This sequence joins TRBV18 and TRBJ1-4; D may be TRBD1 (6 bases). Per germline, CDR1 KGHSH and CDR2 LQKENI. V shed 4 bases and J shed 6 bases, with 15 bases lying between them. CDR3 size: 15 residues. CDR3 coding DNA: TGTGCCAGCTCACGAGTCCCAGGGGATGATGAAAAACTGTTTTTT. This sequence encodes CASSRVPGDDEKLFF. Full variable domain (rest looked up from reference TRBV18 and TRBJ1-4): NAGVMQNPRHLVRRRGQEARLRCSPMKGHSHVYWYRQLPEEGLKFMVYLQKENIIDESGMPKERFSAEFPKEGPSILRIQQVVRGDSAAYFCASSRVPGDDEKLFFGSGTQLSVL.

The V call is TRBV14, the J call TRBJ2-7, with no clear D. The V gene's germline CDR1 is SGHDN and CDR2 FVKESK. The CDR3 extends over 13 amino acids. The V end was cut by 1 base, the J end by 3 bases, with 7 bases between. CDR3 in amino acids: CASSQAGVYEQYF. In DNA form, the CDR3 reads TGTGCCAGCAGCCAAGCTGGGGTCTACGAGCAGTACTTC. Filled out from reference TRBV14 and TRBJ2-7, the complete variable domain reads EAGVTQFPSHSVIEKGQTVTLRCDPISGHDNLYWYRRVMGKEIKFLLHFVKESKQDESGMPNNRFLAERTGGTYSTLKVQPAELEDSGVYFCASSQAGVYEQYFGPGTRLTVT.

This clonotype was counted only a few times. The V call is TRBV6-2 or TRBV6-3, the J call TRBJ2-7; the D gene is possibly TRBD2 (6 bases). Trimming stripped 6 bases from V and 3 bases from J, with 12 bases between. Germline lookup yields CDR1 MNHEY and CDR2 SVGEGT. The CDR3 is 13 residues long. The CDR3 DNA follows: TGTGCCAGCAGGTACGGGGGTAGCTACGAGCAGTACTTC. Translation gives CASRYGGSYEQYF.

The chain uses TRBV6-6 and TRBJ2-3; D is unresolved. V shed 6 bases and J shed 0 bases, with 13 bases lying between them. The CDR3 has 15 amino acids. In germline, CDR1 is MNHNY, CDR2 SVGAGI (reference sequence). CDR3 in amino acids: CASSFPAVSTDTQYF. The CDR3 DNA sequence: TGTGCCAGCAGCTTCCCCGCGGTGAGCACAGATACGCAGTATTTT.

DNA of the CDR3: TGCAGTGCTAGAGTTTTAGGCAGGGCAAACACCGGGGAGCTGTTTTTT. It is translated as CSARVLGRANTGELFF. The chain combines TRBV20-1 with TRBJ2-2; tentative D call: TRBD1 (5 bases). V was pared by 1 base and J by 2 bases, with 14 bases between. CDR1 and CDR2 (germline): DFQATT, SNEGSKA (reference sequence). This CDR3 is 16 amino acids long.

V gene TRBV20-1 combines with J gene TRBJ1-5; D unclear. The CDR3 is made up of 14 amino acids. The V end lost 0 bases, the J end lost 2 bases, and 8 bases lay between the germline ends. Germline V CDR1 and CDR2: DFQATT, SNEGSKA (reference sequence). DNA of the CDR3: TGCAGTGCTAGAGACCTAAGGGGCAATCAGCCCCAGCATTTT. Its translation: CSARDLRGNQPQHF.

This clonotype was detected a few times. This chain's CDR3 is CSVGTGATEAFF. DNA of the CDR3: TGCAGCGTTGGGACAGGGGCCACTGAAGCTTTCTTT. The chain carries TRBV29-1 and TRBJ1-1, with TRBD1 matching over 9 bases. From germline, CDR1 is SQVTM and CDR2 ANQGSEA. The CDR3 contains 12 residues. J was trimmed by 4 bases and V by 4 bases; bases with no gene match: 1.

This clonotype was counted many times. CDR3: CASSPLLAGDEQFF. CDR3 coding DNA: TGTGCCAGCAGCCCTTTACTAGCGGGGGATGAGCAGTTCTTC. This rearrangement joins TRBV4-2 to TRBJ2-1; 11 bases match TRBD2. Germline V gives CDR1 LGHNA, CDR2 YNFKEQ. V lost 4 bases to trimming and J lost 8 bases; unmatched junction nucleotides: 4. The CDR3 has 14 residues.

This clonotype showed up just a few times. The chain combines TRBV5-1 with TRBJ2-5, with 10 bases fitting TRBD2. Losses at the gene ends were 2 bases for V and 5 bases for J; bases not matched to a gene: 6. CDR3 length: 15 amino acids. Germline V gene sequence: CDR1 SGHRS, CDR2 YFSETQ. The CDR3 bases are TGCGCCAGCAGCTTAGCCCTAGCGGGGGTTGAGACCCAGTACTTC. This translates into CASSLALAGVETQYF.

This clonotype was counted only a few times. The chain combines TRBV9 with TRBJ2-3, with 12 bases identical to TRBD2. Germline-derived CDR1 and CDR2 are SGDLS and YYNGEE. The CDR3 is 15 residues long. V lost 3 bases and J lost 5; bases outside the gene matches: 4. The CDR3 loop is CASSGLAGVGDTQYF. The CDR3 DNA follows: TGTGCCAGCAGCGGACTAGCGGGGGTTGGAGATACGCAGTATTTT.

V is TRBV28 and J is TRBJ2-1; 8 bases map to TRBD2. The germline V gene has CDR1 MDHEN and CDR2 SYDVKM. V gave up 6 bases and J gave up 6 bases; unmatched junction bases: 7. This CDR3 spans 14 amino acids. In DNA form, the CDR3 reads TGTGCCAGCAGGAAGGTCGGGGGGGCCAATGAGCAGTTCTTC. This translates into CASRKVGGANEQFF.

Here the CDR3 reads CASSIVSLEGGRNEQFF. The CDR3 nucleotides are TGTGCCAGTAGTATAGTGTCCTTGGAGGGGGGACGCAATGAGCAGTTCTTC. The J gene is TRBJ2-1, the V gene TRBV19; D possibly uses TRBD1 or TRBD2 (6 bases each). Trimming cost V 1 base and J 6 bases, with 19 bases left between them. The CDR3 extends over 17 amino acids. The germline V gene has CDR1 LNHDA and CDR2 SQIVND (reference sequence).

The V gene is TRBV12-3 or TRBV12-4, the J gene TRBJ1-2; TRBD1 matches at 7 bases. The CDR3 is made up of 14 amino acids. With V trimmed by 6 bases and J by 6 bases, 10 bases remained unmatched. The CDR3 reads CASSAAQGRHGYTF. The CDR3 DNA follows: TGTGCCAGCAGCGCCGCACAGGGGCGGCATGGCTACACCTTC.

The gene calls are TRBV20-1 and TRBJ2-1; weak D call: TRBD2 (6 bases). V shed 7 bases and J shed 13 bases, with 26 bases lying between them. There are 14 residues in the CDR3. Germline CDR1 reads DFQATT; CDR2 reads SNEGSKA (reference sequence). In DNA form, the CDR3 reads TGCAGTGGGGGCGGAGGGAGCTACGCCGCCCCCCAGTTCTTC. This codes for CSGGGGSYAAPQFF.

As regards this clonotype: Germline and junction disagree at one end, which may indicate a read error. V is TRBV18 and J is TRBJ1-1, with D perhaps TRBD1 (6 bases). Germline CDR1 is KGHSH and CDR2 is LQKENI. CDR3 length: 15 amino acids. The CDR3 loop reads CARSPGAGMNTEAFF. The CDR3 coding sequence is TGTGCCAGATCACCAGGGGCCGGGATGAACACTGAAGCTTTCTTT.

There are a few counts of this clonotype. J is TRBJ2-1 and V is TRBV12-3 or TRBV12-4; 9 bases map to TRBD2. The CDR3 is 16 residues long. The ends lost 2 bases at V and 6 bases at J; junction bases unmatched: 8. In DNA form, the CDR3 reads TGTGCCAGCAGTTTATCCTACAGGACTAGCGTCAATGAGCAGTTCTTC. Protein: CASSLSYRTSVNEQFF.

This clonotype was counted many times. V and J are TRBV29-1 and TRBJ2-2, with D unclear. The CDR3 loop spans 13 amino acids. V was shortened by 2 bases and J by 1 base, with 5 bases between the two germline ends. Per the germline V gene, CDR1 is SQVTM and CDR2 is ANQGSEA. The CDR3 spells CSVESGNTGELFF. CDR3 sequence (DNA): TGCAGCGTTGAATCAGGGAACACCGGGGAGCTGTTTTTT.

The chain uses TRBV3-1 and TRBJ2-7, with 10 bases lining up with TRBD1. Unmatched junction bases numbered 13, after V lost 0 bases and J lost 5 bases. This CDR3 has 18 residues. The germline gives CDR1 LGHDT, CDR2 YNNKEL (reference sequence). This CDR3 reads CASSQDLPGTGAGDEQYF. DNA of the CDR3: TGTGCCAGCAGCCAAGATCTTCCCGGGACAGGGGCCGGCGACGAGCAGTACTTC.